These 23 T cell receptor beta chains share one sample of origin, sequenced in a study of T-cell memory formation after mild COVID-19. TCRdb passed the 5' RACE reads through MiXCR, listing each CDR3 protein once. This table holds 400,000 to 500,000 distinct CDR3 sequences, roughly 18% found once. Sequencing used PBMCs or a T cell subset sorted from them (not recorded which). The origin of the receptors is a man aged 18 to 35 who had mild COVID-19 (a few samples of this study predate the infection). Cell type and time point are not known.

The CDR3 is CSASPPYQPQHF. DNA of the CDR3: TGCAGTGCTAGTCCCCCGTATCAGCCCCAGCATTTT. The rearrangement uses TRBV20-1 and TRBJ1-5; D not certain. The V gene lost 3 bases and the J gene lost 5 bases, with 8 bases spanning the gap. CDR1 and CDR2 from the germline V gene are DFQATT and SNEGSKA (reference sequence). There are 12 residues in the CDR3.

The CDR3 DNA sequence: TGCGCCAGCAGCACACAGGGGGGGAACACTGAAGCTTTCTTT. This translates into CASSTQGGNTEAFF. The chain is built from TRBV5-1 and TRBJ1-1; 8 bases map to TRBD1. CDR1 and CDR2 (germline): SGHRS, YFSETQ. V lost 4 bases, J lost 1 base, and 3 bases stayed unmatched. The CDR3 consists of 14 residues. Complete variable domain (other parts from reference TRBV5-1 and TRBJ1-1): KAGVTQTPRYLIKTRGQQVTLSCSPISGHRSVSWYQQTPGQGLQFLFEYFSETQRNKGNFPGRFSGRQFSNSRSEMNVSTLELGDSALYLCASSTQGGNTEAFFGQGTRLTVV.

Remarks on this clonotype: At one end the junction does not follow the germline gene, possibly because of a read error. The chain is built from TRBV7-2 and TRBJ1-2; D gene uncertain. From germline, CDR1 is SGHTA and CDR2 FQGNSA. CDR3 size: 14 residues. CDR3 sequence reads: CASSFNPENYGCTF. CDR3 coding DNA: TGTGCCAGCAGCTTTAATCCAGAAAACTATGGCTGCACCTTC.

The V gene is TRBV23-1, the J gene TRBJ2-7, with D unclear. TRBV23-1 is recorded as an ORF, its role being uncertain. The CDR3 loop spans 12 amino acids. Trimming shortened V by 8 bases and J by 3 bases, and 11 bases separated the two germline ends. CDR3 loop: CASQSPNYEQYV. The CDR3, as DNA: TGCGCCAGCCAAAGTCCAAACTACGAGCAGTACGTC.

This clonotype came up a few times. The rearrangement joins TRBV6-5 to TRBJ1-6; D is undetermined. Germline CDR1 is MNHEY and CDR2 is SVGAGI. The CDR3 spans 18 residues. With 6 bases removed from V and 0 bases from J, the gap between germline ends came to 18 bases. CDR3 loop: CASSPGWILGSYNSPLHF. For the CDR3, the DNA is TGTGCCAGCAGCCCCGGATGGATTTTAGGCTCCTATAATTCACCCCTCCACTTT.

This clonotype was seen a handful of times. This CDR3 reads CASSLREWETQYF. The CDR3 bases are TGTGCCAGCAGCTTAAGGGAGTGGGAGACCCAGTACTTC. The chain combines TRBV7-3 with TRBJ2-5; maybe TRBD2 (5 bases). Trimming left V 1 base short and J 5 bases short, with 8 bases between. Germline V gives CDR1 SGHTA, CDR2 FQGTGA. The CDR3 loop spans 13 amino acids. Combining the CDR3 with reference TRBV7-3 and TRBJ2-5 gives the whole variable domain GAGVSQTPSNKVTEKGKYVELRCDPISGHTALYWYRQSLGQGPEFLIYFQGTGAADDSGLPNDRFFAVRPEGSVSTLKIQRTERGDSAVYLCASSLREWETQYFGPGTRLLVL.

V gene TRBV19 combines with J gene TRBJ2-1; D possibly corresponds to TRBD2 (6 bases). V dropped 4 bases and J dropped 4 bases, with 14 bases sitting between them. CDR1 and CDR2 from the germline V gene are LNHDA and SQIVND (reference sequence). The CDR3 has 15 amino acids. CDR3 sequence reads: CASSSSWGGYNEQFF. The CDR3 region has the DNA TGTGCCAGTAGTAGCTCGTGGGGAGGATACAATGAGCAGTTCTTC.

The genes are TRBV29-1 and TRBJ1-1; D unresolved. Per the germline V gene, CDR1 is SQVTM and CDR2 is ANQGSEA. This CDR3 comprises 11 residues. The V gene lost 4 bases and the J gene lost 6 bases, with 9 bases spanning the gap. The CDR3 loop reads CSVAGPAEAFF. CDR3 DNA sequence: TGCAGCGTTGCTGGGCCGGCTGAAGCTTTCTTT.

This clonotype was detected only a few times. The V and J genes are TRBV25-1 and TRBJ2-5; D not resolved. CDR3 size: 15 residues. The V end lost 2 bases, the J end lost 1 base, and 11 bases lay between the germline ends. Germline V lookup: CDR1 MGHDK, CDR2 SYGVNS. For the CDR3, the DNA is TGTGCCAGCAGTGAAATGTTAGGGCCCCAAGAGACCCAGTACTTC. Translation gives CASSEMLGPQETQYF. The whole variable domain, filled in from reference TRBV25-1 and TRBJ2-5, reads EADIYQTPRYLVIGTGKKITLECSQTMGHDKMYWYQQDPGMELHLIHYSYGVNSTEKGDLSSESTVSRIRTEHFPLTLESARPSHTSQYLCASSEMLGPQETQYFGPGTRLLVL.

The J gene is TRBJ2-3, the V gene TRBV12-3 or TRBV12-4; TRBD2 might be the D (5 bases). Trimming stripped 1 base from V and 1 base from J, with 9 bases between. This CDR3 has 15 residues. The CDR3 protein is CASSLGGLGTDTQYF. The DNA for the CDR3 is TGTGCCAGCAGTTTAGGAGGGTTGGGCACAGATACGCAGTATTTT.

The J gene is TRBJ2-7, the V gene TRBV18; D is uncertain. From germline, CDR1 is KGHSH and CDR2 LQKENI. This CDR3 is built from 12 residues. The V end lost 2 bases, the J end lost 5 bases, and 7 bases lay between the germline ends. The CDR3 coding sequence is TGTGCCAGCTCACCAAGTTGGGACGAGCAGTACTTC. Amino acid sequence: CASSPSWDEQYF.

The CDR3 protein is CASSEETGYYNSPLHF. CDR3 in DNA: TGTGCCAGCAGTGAAGAGACAGGGTACTATAATTCACCCCTCCACTTT. This rearrangement joins TRBV2 to TRBJ1-6, with TRBD1 matching 7 bases. V was clipped by 1 base and J by 3 bases; unmatched bases: 3. The CDR3 runs to 16 residues. CDR1 and CDR2 (germline): SNHLY, FYNNEI.

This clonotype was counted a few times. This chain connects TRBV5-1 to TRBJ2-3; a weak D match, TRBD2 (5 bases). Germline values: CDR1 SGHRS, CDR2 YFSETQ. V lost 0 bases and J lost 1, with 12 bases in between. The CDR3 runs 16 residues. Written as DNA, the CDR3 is TGCGCCAGCAGCTTGGCGGGGTTCTATCGCACAGATACGCAGTATTTT. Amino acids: CASSLAGFYRTDTQYF.

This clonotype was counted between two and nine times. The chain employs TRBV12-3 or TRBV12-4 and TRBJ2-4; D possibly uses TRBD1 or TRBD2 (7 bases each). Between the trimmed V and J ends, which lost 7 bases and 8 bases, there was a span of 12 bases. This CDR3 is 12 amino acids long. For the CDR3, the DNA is TGTGCCAGCAATTCAGGGGGGGACATTCAGTACTTC. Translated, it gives CASNSGGDIQYF.

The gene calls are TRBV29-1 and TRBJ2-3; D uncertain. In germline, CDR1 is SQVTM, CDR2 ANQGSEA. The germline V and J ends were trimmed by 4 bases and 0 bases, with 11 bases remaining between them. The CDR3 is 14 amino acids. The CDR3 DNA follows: TGCAGCGTTGGCTCCGTTACTAGCACAGATACGCAGTATTTT. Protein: CSVGSVTSTDTQYF.

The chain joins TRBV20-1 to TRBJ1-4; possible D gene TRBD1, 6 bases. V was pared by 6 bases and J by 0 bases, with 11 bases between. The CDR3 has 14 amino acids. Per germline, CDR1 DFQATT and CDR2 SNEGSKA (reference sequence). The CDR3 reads CSAGALATNEKLFF. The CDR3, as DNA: TGCAGTGCGGGGGCCCTCGCAACTAATGAAAAACTGTTTTTT.

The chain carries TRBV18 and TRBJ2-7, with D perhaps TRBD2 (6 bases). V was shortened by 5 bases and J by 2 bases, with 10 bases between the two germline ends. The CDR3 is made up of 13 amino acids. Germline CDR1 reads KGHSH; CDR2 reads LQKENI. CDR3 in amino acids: CASSGGNAYEQYV. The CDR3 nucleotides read TGTGCCAGCTCAGGCGGGAATGCCTACGAGCAGTACGTC.

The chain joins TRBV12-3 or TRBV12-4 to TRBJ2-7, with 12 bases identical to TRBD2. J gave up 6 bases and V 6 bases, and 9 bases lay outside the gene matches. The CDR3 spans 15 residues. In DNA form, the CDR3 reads TGTGCCAGCAGCCGAGGGACTAGCGGGCTTGGCGAGCAGTACTTC. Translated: CASSRGTSGLGEQYF.

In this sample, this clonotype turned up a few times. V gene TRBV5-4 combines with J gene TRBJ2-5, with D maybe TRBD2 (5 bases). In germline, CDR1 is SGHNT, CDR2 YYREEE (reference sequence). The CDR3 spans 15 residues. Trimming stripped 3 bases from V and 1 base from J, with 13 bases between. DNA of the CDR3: TGTGCCAGCAGCTCGGAGAGGGCAGCCCAAGAGACCCAGTACTTC. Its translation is CASSSERAAQETQYF. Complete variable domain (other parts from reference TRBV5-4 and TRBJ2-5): ETGVTQSPTHLIKTRGQQVTLRCSSQSGHNTVSWYQQALGQGPQFIFQYYREEENGRGNFPPRFSGLQFPNYSSELNVNALELDDSALYLCASSSERAAQETQYFGPGTRLLVL.

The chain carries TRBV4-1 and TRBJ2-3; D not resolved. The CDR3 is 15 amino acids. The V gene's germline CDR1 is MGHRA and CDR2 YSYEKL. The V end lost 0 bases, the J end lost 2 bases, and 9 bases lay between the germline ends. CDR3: CASSQETGSTDTQYF. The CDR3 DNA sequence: TGCGCCAGCAGCCAAGAGACCGGGTCCACAGATACGCAGTATTTT.

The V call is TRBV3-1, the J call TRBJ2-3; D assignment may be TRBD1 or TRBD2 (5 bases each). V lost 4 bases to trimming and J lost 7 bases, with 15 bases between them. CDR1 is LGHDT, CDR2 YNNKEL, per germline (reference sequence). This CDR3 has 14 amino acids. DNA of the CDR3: TGTGCCAGCAGCCGCGAGTCGGGGCGGAATACGCAGTATTTT. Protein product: CASSRESGRNTQYF.

CDR3 residues: CASSSRDRGVWGYTF. The CDR3 DNA is TGTGCCAGCAGCTCCCGGGACAGGGGAGTTTGGGGCTACACCTTC. This sequence joins TRBV7-9 and TRBJ1-2; 10 bases align to TRBD1. The CDR3 has 15 residues. Germline assignment: CDR1 SEHNR and CDR2 FQNEAQ (reference sequence). V shed 4 bases and J 8 bases; nucleotides not matched to a gene: 10.

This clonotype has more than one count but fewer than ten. Here the CDR3 DNA reads TGTGCCAGCGGGTCTAGCGGGGAAGGGAACAATGAGCAGTTCTTC. Translated: CASGSSGEGNNEQFF. The chain joins TRBV12-3 or TRBV12-4 to TRBJ2-1, with 9 positions matching TRBD2. This CDR3 comprises 15 residues. Unmatched junction bases numbered 10, after V lost 8 bases and J lost 5 bases.